This is a list of T cell receptor beta chains from one sample in a study of blood T cell repertoires in COVID-19. The protocol was immunoSEQ multiplex PCR, while the TCRdb copy is restricted to in-frame clones and leaves out a portion. The sample yields hundreds of thousands of clones, 75% to 90% seen once. Material for sequencing was PBMCs or T cells enriched from blood (not recorded which). These receptors were taken from a young woman who had recovered from COVID-19. The CDR3 runs from the conserved cysteine through the conserved F or W. The D gene is left open where the match is weak. Only some rows state a clone size, as once, few, many or a class for expanded clones.

clone size	J gene	V gene	D gene	CDR3 protein	CDR3 DNA
-	TRBJ2-1	TRBV11-3	-	CASSLERGTDDNEQFF	TGTGCCAGCAGCTTAGAAAGGGGGACGGATGACAATGAGCAGTTCTTC
-	TRBJ1-2	TRBV12-3/TRBV12-4	TRBD1	CASRIPGQGPISF	TGTGCCAGCAGAATCCCAGGACAGGGCCCCATCTCCTTC
-	TRBJ2-5	TRBV28	TRBD2	CASSPPSGGFQETQYF	TGTGCCAGCAGTCCTCCTAGCGGGGGGTTCCAAGAGACCCAGTACTTC
once	TRBJ1-2	TRBV25-1	-	CASSGHANYGYTF	TGTGCCAGCAGTGGACACGCTAACTATGGCTACACCTTC
-	TRBJ2-5	TRBV2	TRBD2	CASRKLAGTSETQYF	TGTGCCAGCAGGAAACTAGCGGGGACCTCGGAGACCCAGTACTTC
-	TRBJ2-1	TRBV6-5	TRBD2	CASSPGLAGGGEQFF	TGTGCCAGCAGTCCGGGACTAGCGGGGGGCGGTGAGCAGTTCTTC
-	TRBJ2-5	TRBV13	-	CASSQRRAGYQETQYF	TGTGCCAGCAGCCAGAGGAGGGCCGGGTATCAAGAGACCCAGTACTTC
-	TRBJ1-3	TRBV27	TRBD1	CASRGQGAAGNTIYF	TGTGCCAGCAGAGGACAGGGGGCGGCCGGAAACACCATATATTTT
-	TRBJ1-6	TRBV25-1	-	CASSDPQDTLHF	TGTGCCAGCAGTGACCCACAAGATACCCTCCACTTT
-	TRBJ1-6	TRBV11-2	TRBD1	CASSLKGQGGSPLHF	TGTGCCAGCAGCCTAAAGGGACAGGGCGGGTCACCCCTCCACTTT
-	TRBJ1-1	TRBV21-1	-	CASSRLLGLPVGAFF	TGTGCCAGCAGCAGACTCTTGGGACTCCCGGTTGGAGCTTTCTTT
-	TRBJ2-5	TRBV3-1/TRBV3-2	TRBD2	CASSQGRTSGPWIETQYF	TGTGCCAGCAGCCAAGGAAGGACTAGCGGGCCCTGGATAGAGACCCAGTACTTC
-	TRBJ2-3	TRBV10-1	TRBD2	CASSSSGVDTQYF	TGCGCCAGCAGTTCTAGCGGGGTCGATACGCAGTATTTT
-	TRBJ1-5	TRBV7-9	-	CASSLYTGTNQPQHF	TGTGCCAGCAGCTTGTACACAGGCACCAATCAGCCCCAGCATTTT
-	TRBJ1-2	TRBV24-1	TRBD1	CATSDPGQGLDGYTF	TGTGCCACCAGTGACCCGGGACAGGGTCTGGATGGCTACACCTTC
-	TRBJ1-1	TRBV20-1	TRBD1	CSAIDRVKRTEAFF	TGCAGTGCTATTGACAGGGTTAAGAGGACTGAAGCTTTCTTT
-	TRBJ2-2	TRBV2	TRBD2	CASEKPSGGATGELFF	TGTGCCAGCGAGAAGCCTAGCGGGGGGGCCACCGGGGAGCTGTTTTTT
-	TRBJ1-1	TRBV5-6	TRBD1	CASSGRGRGITEAFF	TGTGCCAGCAGCGGCAGGGGGCGCGGGATCACTGAAGCTTTCTTT
-	TRBJ1-2	TRBV5-6	-	CASSLSSGGYTF	TGTGCCAGCAGCTTGTCGTCCGGGGGCTACACCTTC
-	TRBJ1-1	TRBV5-1	-	CASLRQVTEAFF	TGCGCCAGCCTTCGACAGGTCACTGAAGCTTTCTTT
-	TRBJ2-7	TRBV2	-	CASLKGQGVREQYF	TGTGCCAGCCTGAAGGGGCAGGGTGTCCGCGAGCAGTACTTC
-	TRBJ1-1	TRBV7-9	-	CASSFVAGAPTEAFF	TGTGCCAGCAGCTTCGTGGCAGGGGCTCCCACTGAAGCTTTCTTT
-	TRBJ1-4	TRBV5-1	-	CASSLVESGAREKLFF	TGCGCCAGCAGCTTGGTCGAGTCAGGGGCTCGTGAAAAACTGTTTTTT
-	TRBJ2-2	TRBV5-6	-	CASSLGSPNTGELFF	TGTGCCAGCAGCTTGGGCAGTCCGAACACCGGGGAGCTGTTTTTT
-	TRBJ1-1	TRBV2	TRBD1	CASSLQGVDTEAFF	TGTGCCAGCAGCCTCCAGGGGGTGGACACTGAAGCTTTCTTT
-	TRBJ1-4	TRBV5-1	-	CASSPQGRGEKLFF	TGCGCCAGCAGCCCTCAGGGAAGGGGTGAAAAACTGTTTTTT
once	TRBJ2-1	TRBV6-6	TRBD2	CASSSSAGGSYEQFF	TGTGCCAGCAGTAGTTCGGCGGGGGGGTCCTATGAGCAGTTCTTC
-	TRBJ1-1	TRBV2	-	CASRTKGRDTEAFF	TGTGCCAGCAGGACCAAAGGGAGGGACACTGAAGCTTTCTTT
-	TRBJ1-2	TRBV28	-	CASTISGQFYGYTF	TGTGCCAGCACCATATCAGGACAGTTCTATGGCTACACCTTC
-	TRBJ2-7	TRBV5-1	-	CASSLSLEPSGEQYF	TGCGCCAGCAGCTTGTCTTTAGAACCCTCGGGCGAGCAGTACTTC
-	TRBJ1-2	TRBV3-1/TRBV3-2	TRBD1	CASSSHRTGAGYGYTF	TGTGCCAGCAGCTCACACCGGACAGGGGCAGGGTATGGCTACACCTTC
-	TRBJ2-6	TRBV2	-	CASSLEQGIGANVLTF	TGTGCCAGCAGTCTGGAACAGGGTATTGGGGCCAACGTCCTGACTTTC
-	TRBJ2-7	TRBV5-1	-	CASSPTMTGPYEQYF	TGCGCCAGCAGCCCAACCATGACGGGTCCCTACGAGCAGTACTTC
-	TRBJ2-5	TRBV5-1	-	CASSLRETQYF	TGCGCCAGCAGCTTGCGAGAGACCCAGTACTTC
once	TRBJ1-1	TRBV9	-	CASSEGTGRVFSGTEAFF	TGTGCCAGCAGCGAAGGTACAGGGAGGGTATTCTCGGGCACTGAAGCTTTCTTT
-	TRBJ1-2	TRBV5-1	TRBD1	CASSFSAGGQANYGYTF	TGCGCCAGCAGCTTTTCGGCAGGGGGGCAAGCTAACTATGGCTACACCTTC
-	TRBJ2-3	TRBV10-3	-	CAISDGRGTDTQYF	TGTGCCATCAGTGATGGGCGGGGCACAGATACGCAGTATTTT
-	TRBJ2-1	TRBV2	TRBD1	CASRQGARNEQFF	TGTGCCAGTCGACAGGGGGCAAGGAATGAGCAGTTCTTC
-	TRBJ1-1	TRBV6-1	-	CASSETGNPEAFF	TGTGCCAGCAGTGAAACGGGGAATCCTGAAGCTTTCTTT
-	TRBJ2-1	TRBV28	-	CASSSGLGQFF	TGTGCCAGCAGTTCGGGACTCGGGCAGTTCTTC
-	TRBJ2-1	TRBV2	TRBD1	CAITGQGALDEQFF	TGTGCCATCACCGGACAGGGGGCTTTAGATGAGCAGTTCTTC
-	TRBJ1-4	TRBV5-4	TRBD1	CASSKDRGWNEKLFF	TGTGCCAGCAGCAAGGACAGGGGATGGAACGAAAAACTGTTTTTT
-	TRBJ1-1	TRBV24-1	-	CATRGTGRNTEAFF	TGTGCCACCAGGGGCACAGGGAGAAACACTGAAGCTTTCTTT